The T cell receptor beta chain described here comes from a study of human T cells and chemical hapten exposure. Study-wide context: Upper inner arm skin measuring approximately 2 cm by approximately 2 cm received 2% DPC for sensitization.

This clonotype was recorded many times. Its target is not known. V gave up 5 bases and J gave up 1 base, with 11 bases separating them. Germline V gives CDR1 LGHDT, CDR2 YNNKEL (reference sequence). The CDR3 is made up of 14 amino acids. Unique molecular identifiers were linked by the library to individual cDNA molecules. TCRdb re-analysed the RACE reads in MiXCR, keeping a single row per CDR3 protein. This table holds about 100,000 distinct CDR3 sequences, 9.5% to 12% found once. Specified time point: patch test 2, 6 weeks after DPC sensitization. Treatment described: therapeutic diphenylcyclopropenone sensitization with weekly scalp DPC. Donors were 18 to 70-year-old alopecia patients suitable for DPC. Broader study findings: High-frequency TCRs, those above 1 in 1000, stayed the same after DPC sensitization.

This chain uses TRBV3-1 with TRBJ1-1; possibly TRBD1 for D (5 bases). The material was whole blood, obtained in connection with sensitization to the hapten diphenylcyclopropenone (DPC). The receptor comes from a woman aged 35 to 49 with alopecia areata. Some clones in this sample may be carry-over from other donors' samples. The CDR3 nucleotides are TGTGCCAGCAGCATTCATGGGGGGAACACTGAAGCTTTCTTT. Translated, it gives CASSIHGGNTEAFF.